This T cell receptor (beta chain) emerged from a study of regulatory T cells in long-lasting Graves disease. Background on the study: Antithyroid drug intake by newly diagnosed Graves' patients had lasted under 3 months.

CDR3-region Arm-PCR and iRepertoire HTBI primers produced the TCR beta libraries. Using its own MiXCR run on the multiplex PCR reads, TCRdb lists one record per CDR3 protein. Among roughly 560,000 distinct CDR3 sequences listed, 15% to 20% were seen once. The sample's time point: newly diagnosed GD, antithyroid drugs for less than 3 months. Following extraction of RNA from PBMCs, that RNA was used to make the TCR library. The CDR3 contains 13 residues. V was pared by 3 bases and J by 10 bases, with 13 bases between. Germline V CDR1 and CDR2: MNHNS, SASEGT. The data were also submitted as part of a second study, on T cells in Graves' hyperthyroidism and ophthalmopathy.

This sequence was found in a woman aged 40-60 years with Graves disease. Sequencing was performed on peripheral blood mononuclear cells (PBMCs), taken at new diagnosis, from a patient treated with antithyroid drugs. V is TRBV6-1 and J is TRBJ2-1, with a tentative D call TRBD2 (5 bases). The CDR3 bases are TGTGCCAGCAGTGAGGGCGGGCTCGGGGAGCAGTTCTTC. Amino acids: CASSEGGLGEQFF.